Below are 6 T cell receptor beta chains sequenced from a single sample in a study of cytomegalovirus exposure and HLA in healthy donors. Amplification used 60 Vbeta primers and 13 Jbeta primers. TCRdb's copy holds only in-frame clones and misses some; the assay was immunoSEQ multiplex PCR. Here the sample spans roughly 100,000 clones, around 74% being singletons. The sequenced material came from PBMCs. These receptors were obtained from a man between 40 and 49 years old in good health and CMV-seronegative.

V gene TRBV5-3 combines with J gene TRBJ2-7; tentatively, D is TRBD2 (5 bases). TRBV5-3 is reported as an ORF; its role is uncertain. Trimming shortened V by 1 base and J by 4 bases, and 15 bases separated the two germline ends. The CDR3 loop spans 15 amino acids. Here the CDR3 DNA reads TGTGCCAGAAGCTTGAAGAGGGAGCCTTCTTACGAGCAGTACTTC. Its translation: CARSLKREPSYEQYF.

The CDR3 reads CASTDSGSIGTQYF. The CDR3 DNA reads TGTGCCAGCACTGACTCCGGGTCAATCGGGACCCAGTACTTC. The chain couples TRBV25-1 to TRBJ2-5; the D is unclear. The V end lost 7 bases, the J end lost 7 bases, and 19 bases lay between the germline ends. CDR1 MGHDK and CDR2 SYGVNS come from the germline V gene. The CDR3 is 14 residues long.

The chain employs TRBV7-8 and TRBJ1-3, with unresolved D. V shed 5 bases and J shed 7 bases, with 15 bases lying between them. CDR3 length: 14 residues. Germline V gives CDR1 SGHVS, CDR2 FQNEAQ. CDR3 bases: TGTGCCAGCAGCCCCAATCGACTCGGCAACACCATATATTTT. Translation: CASSPNRLGNTIYF.

The chain carries TRBV29-1 and TRBJ1-2; TRBD1 is a possible D gene (6 bases). The length of the CDR3 is 11 residues. Trimming stripped 5 bases from V and 5 bases from J, with 9 bases between. Germline loops: CDR1 SQVTM, CDR2 ANQGSEA. This CDR3 reads CSVRQEYGYTF. CDR3 DNA: TGCAGCGTTCGACAGGAGTATGGCTACACCTTC.

The rearrangement joins TRBV5-6 to TRBJ1-1; D ambiguous. This CDR3 contains 17 residues. The V end lost 3 bases, the J end lost 3 bases, and 21 bases lay between the germline ends. Germline V CDR1 and CDR2: SGHDT, YYEEEE. The chain's CDR3 is CASSSYGSPGIYTEAFF. The CDR3, as DNA: TGTGCCAGCAGCTCTTACGGTTCCCCGGGGATTTACACTGAAGCTTTCTTT.

The chain combines TRBV7-8 with TRBJ2-7; 9 positions match TRBD2. With V trimmed by 5 bases and J by 4 bases, 6 bases remained unmatched. This CDR3 has 14 amino acids. Germline V gene sequence: CDR1 SGHVS, CDR2 FQNEAQ. CDR3: CASSVSGRGYEQYF. The DNA for the CDR3 is TGTGCCAGCAGCGTTAGCGGGAGAGGGTACGAGCAGTACTTC.